This T cell receptor beta chain was retrieved from a study of T-cell memory formation after mild COVID-19. A word on this clonotype: Antigen: not known.

Study-wide points: Researchers report contracting CD4+ clones mostly in CM and EM, with CD8+ clones in EMRA.

TCRdb passed the 5' RACE reads through MiXCR, listing each CDR3 protein once. The profile shows approximately 290,000 distinct CDR3 sequences, roughly 21% of them singletons. Material for sequencing was PBMCs or a T cell subset sorted from them (not recorded which). The receptor's source is a man younger than 35 who had mild COVID-19 (a few samples of this study predate the infection). Cell type and time point are not known.

CDR3 nucleotide sequence: TGCGCCAGCAGCGCGGAAGTGAACACTGAAGCTTTCTTT. Translating it yields CASSAEVNTEAFF. The chain has TRBV5-1 and TRBJ1-1; D not certain. CDR1 and CDR2 from the germline V gene are SGHRS and YFSETQ. This CDR3 has 13 residues. The ends were cut back, 4 bases at V and 0 bases at J, with 7 bases in the middle.